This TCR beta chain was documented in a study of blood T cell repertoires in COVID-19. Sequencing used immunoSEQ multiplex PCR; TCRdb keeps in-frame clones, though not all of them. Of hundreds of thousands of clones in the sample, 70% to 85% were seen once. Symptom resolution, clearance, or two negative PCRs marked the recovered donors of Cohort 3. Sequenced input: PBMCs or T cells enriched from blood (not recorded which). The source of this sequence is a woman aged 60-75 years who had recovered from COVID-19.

The CDR3 protein is CASSWGLAGRSTDTQYF. As DNA, the CDR3 is TGTGCCAGCAGTTGGGGACTAGCGGGGCGCTCCACAGATACGCAGTATTTT. The chain combines TRBV6-2 or TRBV6-3 with TRBJ2-3, with 13 nucleotides matching TRBD2. Germline lookup yields CDR1 MNHEY and CDR2 SVGEGT. The CDR3 extends over 17 amino acids. V shed 4 bases and J 2 bases; nucleotides not matched to a gene: 6.